The sequence of this T cell receptor (beta chain) was determined in a study of T-cell reconstitution after alpha-beta-depleted transplantation in children. The CDR3 totals 14 residues. V shed 2 bases and J shed 4 bases, with 8 bases lying between them. Germline-derived CDR1 and CDR2 are SEHNR and FQNEAQ (reference sequence). Unique molecular identifiers tagged the TCRbeta library. TCRdb called the PCR reads again in MiXCR, with one record for every CDR3 protein. The repertoire includes hundreds of thousands of distinct CDR3 sequences, over 25% of them detected once, and around 2.5% sits in the top ten.

V is TRBV7-9 and J is TRBJ2-2, with no clear D. Sample: PBMCs from the stem cell graft donor, taken from the stem cell graft. The TCR was taken from a human donor who donated a stem cell graft to a child with aplastic anemia. The CDR3 bases are TGTGCCAGCAGCTTAACAGCAAGCACCGGGGAGCTGTTTTTT. Protein sequence: CASSLTASTGELFF.